The 12 T cell receptor beta chains below all came from one sample that was sequenced in a study of tissue T cells after allogeneic stem cell transplantation. The table came from immunoSEQ multiplex PCR; TCRdb's copy has only in-frame clones and leaves some out. The sample contains fewer than 7,500 clones, 76% of which appear only once. This material consisted of blood, taken before transplantation. Receptors originate from a man aged 35-69 years who later had graft-versus-host disease after an allogeneic stem cell transplant.

This chain connects TRBV30 to TRBJ1-3, with a weak D call TRBD1 (5 bases). CDR3 length: 12 residues. V lost 5 bases, J lost 4 bases, and 9 bases lay in between. Per germline, CDR1 GTSNPN and CDR2 SVGIG (reference sequence). The CDR3 is CAWGRDGNTIYF. CDR3 coding DNA: TGTGCCTGGGGCAGGGACGGAAACACCATATATTTT.

This chain connects TRBV5-1 to TRBJ1-1; a weak D match, TRBD1 (5 bases). Per germline, CDR1 SGHRS and CDR2 YFSETQ. CDR3 length equals 14 residues. Between the trimmed V and J ends, which lost 3 bases and 4 bases, there was a span of 13 bases. The CDR3 DNA reads as TGCGCCAGCAGCTCTCAGGGAGACAGCACTGAAGCTTTCTTT. Translating it yields CASSSQGDSTEAFF.

The rearrangement uses TRBV5-4 and TRBJ2-7; 7 bases map to TRBD2. Germline CDR1 is SGHNT and CDR2 is YYREEE (reference sequence). V lost 4 bases to trimming and J lost 6 bases; unmatched junction nucleotides: 10. This CDR3 has 14 amino acids. This CDR3 reads CASSPGGSDREQYF. DNA for the CDR3: TGTGCCAGCAGCCCGGGGGGAAGCGATCGCGAGCAGTACTTC.

The chain uses TRBV5-8 and TRBJ1-3; D remains unclear. This CDR3 is 15 amino acids long. V was trimmed by 0 bases and J by 4 bases, leaving 11 bases between them. Germline CDR1 reads SGHTS; CDR2 reads YDEGEE. The CDR3 DNA sequence: TGTGCCAGCAGCTTGGGCATCGTTAAGGGAAACACCATATATTTT. Amino acid sequence: CASSLGIVKGNTIYF.

V usage is TRBV9 and J usage is TRBJ2-3; the match to TRBD2 covers 9 bases. V dropped 1 base and J dropped 1; count of bases not matched to a gene: 7. Looked up from germline, CDR1 is SGDLS and CDR2 is YYNGEE. The CDR3 contains 17 residues. The CDR3 DNA follows: TGTGCCAGCAGCGTACGAGGCGGGGGGGCCGGCACAGATACGCAGTATTTT. It encodes CASSVRGGGAGTDTQYF.

The chain carries TRBV19 and TRBJ2-1, with TRBD1 matching over 7 bases. This CDR3 contains 15 residues. CDR1 LNHDA and CDR2 SQIVND come from the germline V gene (reference sequence). Losses at the gene ends were 5 bases for V and 7 bases for J; bases not matched to a gene: 11. CDR3 residues: CASSPTTGSGNEQFF. The CDR3 DNA is TGTGCCAGTAGTCCCACGACAGGGTCCGGGAATGAGCAGTTCTTC.

The rearrangement uses TRBV2 and TRBJ1-6, with TRBD1 matching 9 bases. J lost 7 bases, V lost 6 bases, and 10 bases had no gene match. The CDR3 consists of 16 residues. Germline lookup yields CDR1 SNHLY and CDR2 FYNNEI. CDR3 protein: CASRQTGGLSNSPLHF. Written as DNA, the CDR3 is TGTGCCAGCAGACAGACAGGGGGGCTGTCGAATTCACCCCTCCACTTT. Using reference TRBV2 and TRBJ1-6 for the parts outside the CDR3, the full variable domain is EPEVTQTPSHQVTQMGQEVILRCVPISNHLYFYWYRQILGQKVEFLVSFYNNEISEKSEIFDDQFSVERPDGSNFTLKIRSTKLEDSAMYFCASRQTGGLSNSPLHFGNGTRLTVT.

This rearrangement joins TRBV25-1 to TRBJ2-7; maybe TRBD2 (5 bases). Germline lookup yields CDR1 MGHDK and CDR2 SYGVNS. V lost 10 bases, J lost 5 bases, and 21 bases lay in between. The CDR3 runs to 14 residues. The CDR3 reads CATSPRGRTDEQYF. The CDR3 DNA follows: TGTGCCACGTCCCCTCGTGGACGGACTGACGAGCAGTACTTC.

This clone was counted only a few times. V is TRBV28 and J is TRBJ1-1; a weak D match, TRBD1 (5 bases). Between the trimmed V and J ends, which lost 8 bases and 0 bases, there was a span of 10 bases. CDR3 length: 13 residues. CDR1 is MDHEN, CDR2 SYDVKM, per germline. The CDR3: CASQTDLNTEAFF. In DNA form, the CDR3 reads TGTGCCAGCCAGACAGATCTGAACACTGAAGCTTTCTTT.

V is TRBV6-5 and J is TRBJ2-3, with a possible D match to TRBD1 (6 bases). The V gene lost 6 bases and the J gene lost 1 base, with 11 bases spanning the gap. Germline V gives CDR1 MNHEY, CDR2 SVGAGI. This CDR3 has 14 amino acids. Here the CDR3 reads CASRVGHRTDTQYF. The CDR3 DNA reads TGTGCCAGCAGGGTGGGACACCGCACAGATACGCAGTATTTT.

The chain combines TRBV6-5 with TRBJ2-5; 13 nucleotides agree with TRBD2. Losses at the gene ends were 9 bases for V and 5 bases for J; bases not matched to a gene: 9. The CDR3 sequence is 15 residues long. Germline V lookup: CDR1 MNHEY, CDR2 SVGAGI. DNA of the CDR3: TGTGCCAGTCTTCGGACTAGCGGGGGTGTGGAGACCCAGTACTTC. This translates into CASLRTSGGVETQYF.

The chain is built from TRBV10-2 and TRBJ1-5, with a possible D match to TRBD1 (5 bases). Deletions cut 10 bases from V and 4 bases from J, with 11 bases between. This CDR3 has 12 amino acids. CDR1 is WSHSY and CDR2 is SAAADI in the germline V gene. The CDR3, as DNA: TGCGCCACCGATCCAGGGAATCAGCCCCAGCATTTT. Amino acid sequence: CATDPGNQPQHF.